The next 12 T cell receptor beta chains were all read from a single sample in a study of post-analysis software for immune sequencing data. Findings of the study overall: Higher frequency in patients than in controls was seen for five TRBV segments, with TRBV5-6, TRBV5-1 and TRBV20-1 among them.

For these receptors, no antigen is known. The library was made from cDNA and included unique molecular identifiers. MiXCR, run by TCRdb on the PCR reads, gives a single entry per CDR3 protein. The table has approximately 690,000 distinct CDR3 sequences, around 60% seen once. Sequenced material: blood. The receptors originated from a girl aged 2-15 years with multiple sclerosis.

This clonotype has only a few counts. V gene TRBV20-1 combines with J gene TRBJ2-1, with unresolved D. This CDR3 is built from 15 residues. The V and J ends lost 1 base and 2 bases respectively, with 12 bases between them. CDR1 is DFQATT and CDR2 is SNEGSKA in the germline V gene (reference sequence). CDR3 region: CSARVVRQPYNEQFF. CDR3 coding DNA: TGCAGTGCTAGAGTCGTCCGACAACCCTACAATGAGCAGTTCTTC.

The chain has TRBV12-3 or TRBV12-4 and TRBJ1-5; D gene uncertain. The CDR3 consists of 11 residues. V lost 6 bases, J lost 11 bases, and 11 bases lay in between. Here the CDR3 reads CASSSGRTQHF. CDR3 in DNA: TGTGCCAGCAGCTCTGGACGCACCCAGCATTTT.

This clonotype has a handful of counts. The chain couples TRBV6-4 to TRBJ2-1, with TRBD2 identical over 7 bases. This CDR3 region has 16 residues. CDR1 is MRHNA, CDR2 SNTAGT, per germline. V lost 0 bases, J lost 0 bases, and 2 bases stayed unmatched. The CDR3 loop is CASSDSRGSSYNEQFF. The DNA for the CDR3 is TGTGCCAGCAGTGACTCGCGCGGGAGCTCCTACAATGAGCAGTTCTTC.

The chain uses TRBV24-1 and TRBJ1-5, with a possible D match to TRBD1 (5 bases). Trimming shortened V by 3 bases and J by 9 bases, and 23 bases separated the two germline ends. The V gene's germline CDR1 is KGHDR and CDR2 SFDVKD. The CDR3 consists of 17 residues. CDR3 nucleotide sequence: TGTGCCACCAGTGATCAGTCCCGGGACCTTACACTGGGGCCCCAGCATTTT. As protein: CATSDQSRDLTLGPQHF.

The V call is TRBV29-1, the J call TRBJ2-5, with TRBD1 identical over 7 bases. CDR3 length: 13 residues. V dropped 6 bases and J dropped 0; count of bases not matched to a gene: 4. CDR1 SQVTM and CDR2 ANQGSEA come from the germline V gene. In DNA, the CDR3 is TGCAGCGTCGCAGGGACAGACCAAGAGACCCAGTACTTC. Translating it yields CSVAGTDQETQYF.

The V call is TRBV5-5, the J call TRBJ1-2; 10 positions match TRBD1. Losses at the gene ends were 1 base for V and 2 bases for J; bases not matched to a gene: 2. Germline V gene lookup returns CDR1 SGHKS and CDR2 YYEKEE (reference sequence). This CDR3 is built from 15 residues. The CDR3 sequence is CASSLKTGGNYGYTF. CDR3 DNA: TGTGCCAGCAGCTTGAAGACAGGGGGCAACTATGGCTACACCTTC.

The J gene is TRBJ2-1, the V gene TRBV7-8; 8 positions agree with TRBD2. CDR1 is SGHVS and CDR2 is FQNEAQ in the germline V gene. This CDR3 is built from 15 residues. After removal of 6 bases from V and 8 bases from J, the junction contained 12 bases not matched to a gene. The CDR3, as DNA: TGTGCCAGCAGGGAGGGAGCGGGAGCTAAGGATGAGCAGTTCTTC. Residues: CASREGAGAKDEQFF.

This clonotype appeared a few times. The chain joins TRBV5-5 to TRBJ2-7, with D perhaps matching TRBD2 (6 bases). Germline lookup yields CDR1 SGHKS and CDR2 YYEKEE (reference sequence). This CDR3 region has 16 residues. V lost 3 bases to trimming and J lost 0 bases, with 16 bases between them. This CDR3 reads CASSSDILGGSYEQYF. DNA for the CDR3: TGTGCCAGCAGCTCGGACATCTTGGGGGGCTCCTACGAGCAGTACTTC.

The rearrangement links TRBV2 to TRBJ1-2; a weak D match, TRBD1 (6 bases). The CDR3 runs to 13 residues. CDR1 is SNHLY and CDR2 is FYNNEI in the germline V gene. V dropped 6 bases and J dropped 2 bases, with 10 bases sitting between them. The CDR3 nucleotides read TGTGCCAGCAGAACTAGGGGGAACTATGGCTACACCTTC. Amino acids: CASRTRGNYGYTF.

This clonotype was detected a few times. The chain carries TRBV7-8 and TRBJ2-7; TRBD2 aligns across 10 bases. The tail of the sequence fits TRBJ2-5 better, so the J call may be wrong. The CDR3 spans 18 residues. The germline V gene has CDR1 SGHVS and CDR2 FQNEAQ. CDR3 loop: CASNSPGLATREQETQYF. DNA for the CDR3: TGTGCCAGCAACTCCCCGGGACTAGCGACTCGGGAGCAAGAGACCCAGTACTTC.

The genes are TRBV29-1 and TRBJ1-2; D is possibly TRBD1 (5 bases). The germline V gene has CDR1 SQVTM and CDR2 ANQGSEA. With 6 bases removed from V and 4 bases from J, the gap between germline ends came to 12 bases. CDR3 length: 12 amino acids. In DNA, the CDR3 is TGCAGCGTAACCGAGGGGTCCTATGGCTACACCTTC. Translated: CSVTEGSYGYTF.

This chain links TRBV5-1 with TRBJ2-7, with 8 bases lining up with TRBD1. Germline lookup yields CDR1 SGHRS and CDR2 YFSETQ. The CDR3 is 16 residues long. The V segment lost 1 base and the J segment 4 bases; nucleotides outside the gene matches: 10. The CDR3 region has the DNA TGCGCCAGCAGCTTGCAGCTAGGCGGGACAGGTTACGAGCAGTACTTC. Translated, it gives CASSLQLGGTGYEQYF.